These 20 T cell receptor beta chains were all obtained from the same sample, sequenced in a study of blood T cell repertoires in COVID-19. Using immunoSEQ multiplex PCR, the repertoire was profiled, and TCRdb retains in-frame clones only, with some absent. The sample contains 300,000 to 400,000 clones, more than 90% of which appear only once. The sequencing sample was made of PBMCs or T cells enriched from blood (not recorded which). Source of these receptors: a woman between 25 and 40 years old who had been exposed to COVID-19.

The genes are TRBV6-2 or TRBV6-3 and TRBJ1-2; 7 nucleotides match TRBD1. Trimming at V came to 2 bases and at J to 8 bases, leaving 5 bases not matched to a gene. CDR1 and CDR2 (germline): MNHEY, SVGEGT. The CDR3 runs 13 residues. The CDR3 DNA is TGTGCCAGCAGTTACAAGGGGGCGGTCGGCTACACCTTC. Protein sequence: CASSYKGAVGYTF.

The J gene is TRBJ2-3, the V gene TRBV7-7; TRBD2 aligns across 7 bases. The CDR3 sequence is 15 residues long. V lost 5 bases and J lost 2; bases outside the gene matches: 7. Per the germline V gene, CDR1 is SSHAT and CDR2 is FNYEAQ (reference sequence). Written as DNA, the CDR3 is TGTGCCAGCAGCCCCTGGGGGGGGGACACAGATACGCAGTATTTT. Protein product: CASSPWGGDTDTQYF.

This chain joins TRBV29-1 and TRBJ1-2; maybe TRBD1 (5 bases). V gave up 1 base and J gave up 4 bases, with 10 bases separating them. The germline V gene has CDR1 SQVTM and CDR2 ANQGSEA. The CDR3 consists of 13 residues. The CDR3 loop is CSVEGGTIYGYTF. The CDR3 DNA reads TGCAGCGTTGAAGGTGGGACTATCTATGGCTACACCTTC.

A word on this clone: Other nucleotide sequences from this sample produce the same CDR3. V and J are TRBV19 and TRBJ1-5; no reliable D call. This CDR3 comprises 12 residues. The V gene's germline CDR1 is LNHDA and CDR2 SQIVND (reference sequence). The V and J ends lost 1 base and 6 bases respectively, with 4 bases between them. CDR3 in amino acids: CASSIGSQPQHF. CDR3 bases: TGTGCCAGTAGTATAGGGAGTCAGCCCCAGCATTTT.

The chain joins TRBV10-3 to TRBJ1-4; the D is unclear. The germline gives CDR1 ENHRY, CDR2 SYGVKD. V lost 6 bases and J 0 bases, leaving 11 bases between the germline ends. The CDR3 is made up of 15 amino acids. The CDR3 nucleotides read TGTGCCATCAGCACAGAGAAATCAACTAATGAAAAACTGTTTTTT. Its protein is CAISTEKSTNEKLFF.

This chain uses TRBV11-2 with TRBJ2-7; perhaps TRBD2 as D (6 bases). Trimming cost V 4 bases and J 3 bases, with 13 bases left between them. Germline lookup yields CDR1 SGHAT and CDR2 FQNNGV. This CDR3 spans 14 amino acids. CDR3 nucleotides: TGTGCCAGCAGCTCGGGACTGGGACTCTACGAGCAGTACTTC. Residues: CASSSGLGLYEQYF. Variable domain in full (rest from reference TRBV11-2 and TRBJ2-7): EAGVAQSPRYKIIEKRQSVAFWCNPISGHATLYWYQQILGQGPKLLIQFQNNGVVDDSQLPKDRFSAERLKGVDSTLKIQPAKLEDSAVYLCASSSGLGLYEQYFGPGTRLTVT.

This clone was seen a single time. The V call is TRBV5-1, the J call TRBJ2-1; D is undetermined. Looked up from germline, CDR1 is SGHRS and CDR2 is YFSETQ. The CDR3 consists of 15 residues. V lost 0 bases to trimming and J lost 0 bases, with 7 bases between them. CDR3 DNA: TGCGCCAGCAGCTTGGCTTCCTACTCCTACAATGAGCAGTTCTTC. Its translation is CASSLASYSYNEQFF.

The chain couples TRBV10-3 to TRBJ2-7; 10 bases fit TRBD1. J was trimmed by 2 bases and V by 7 bases; bases with no gene match: 2. Per the germline V gene, CDR1 is ENHRY and CDR2 is SYGVKD. The CDR3 is made up of 13 amino acids. Written as DNA, the CDR3 is TGTGCCATCACCGGGACAGGGGCCTACGAGCAGTACTTC. Its translation is CAITGTGAYEQYF.

This chain joins TRBV5-1 and TRBJ1-2, with 8 nucleotides matching TRBD1. V trimming: 4 bases; J trimming: 8 bases; junction bases outside the gene matches: 10. The V gene's germline CDR1 is SGHRS and CDR2 YFSETQ. The CDR3 contains 14 residues. CDR3 DNA sequence: TGCGCCAGCAGCCTAGGACAGGGTTCGCGGGGCTACACCTTC. Translation gives CASSLGQGSRGYTF.

This rearrangement joins TRBV5-4 to TRBJ2-7; 8 bases fit TRBD1. This CDR3 is 13 amino acids long. V lost 4 bases and J lost 5; bases outside the gene matches: 5. The germline V gene encodes CDR1 SGHNT and CDR2 YYREEE (reference sequence). CDR3 residues: CASSLDRVHEQYF. DNA for the CDR3: TGTGCCAGCAGCCTGGACAGGGTCCACGAGCAGTACTTC.

V usage is TRBV19 and J usage is TRBJ1-3, with unresolved D. The CDR3 has 16 amino acids. V shed 3 bases and J shed 0 bases, with 12 bases lying between them. Per the germline V gene, CDR1 is LNHDA and CDR2 is SQIVND (reference sequence). The CDR3 spells CASSIGVLTSGNTIYF. In nucleotides, the CDR3 is TGTGCCAGTAGTATTGGTGTCCTAACCTCTGGAAACACCATATATTTT.

This chain connects TRBV5-1 to TRBJ2-7; 8 bases fit TRBD1. Germline lookup yields CDR1 SGHRS and CDR2 YFSETQ. Trimming cost V 4 bases and J 0 bases; bases outside gene matches: 18. There are 19 residues in the CDR3. The CDR3 loop reads CASSQALGRGLPSSYEQYF. CDR3 in DNA: TGCGCCAGCAGCCAGGCGTTGGGCAGGGGGCTCCCGAGCTCCTACGAGCAGTACTTC.

The genes are TRBV6-5 and TRBJ2-2; D perhaps matches TRBD2 (5 bases). The V end was cut by 2 bases, the J end by 4 bases, with 14 bases between. Germline loops: CDR1 MNHEY, CDR2 SVGAGI. The CDR3 covers 16 residues. The CDR3 nucleotides read TGTGCCAGCAGTTACGTTTGGGCCGGAGGCACCGGGGAGCTGTTTTTT. Its protein product is CASSYVWAGGTGELFF.

This chain uses TRBV5-6 with TRBJ2-1; tentative D call: TRBD1 (6 bases). The CDR3 is 16 residues long. The V gene's germline CDR1 is SGHDT and CDR2 YYEEEE. V shed 0 bases and J shed 0 bases, with 10 bases lying between them. The CDR3 DNA reads TGTGCCAGCAGCTTGGCAGGGGTTCACTCCTACAATGAGCAGTTCTTC. It yields the protein CASSLAGVHSYNEQFF. The full variable domain, in which reference TRBV5-6 and TRBJ2-1 provide the parts outside the CDR3, is DAGVTQSPTHLIKTRGQQVTLRCSPKSGHDTVSWYQQALGQGPQFIFQYYEEEERQRGNFPDRFSGHQFPNYSSELNVNALLLGDSALYLCASSLAGVHSYNEQFFGPGTRLTVL.

V and J are TRBV9 and TRBJ1-2; 7 nucleotides align to TRBD1. The CDR3 sequence is 15 residues long. V was pared by 3 bases and J by 2 bases, with 7 bases of the junction left unmatched. Per germline, CDR1 SGDLS and CDR2 YYNGEE. CDR3 coding DNA: TGTGCCAGCAGCGCGAGGGGACAGAGGAACTATGGCTACACCTTC. It yields the protein CASSARGQRNYGYTF. Combining the CDR3 with reference TRBV9 and TRBJ1-2 gives the whole variable domain DSGVTQTPKHLITATGQRVTLRCSPRSGDLSVYWYQQSLDQGLQFLIQYYNGEERAKGNILERFSAQQFPDLHSELNLSSLELGDSALYFCASSARGQRNYGYTFGSGTRLTVV.

The chain couples TRBV6-6 to TRBJ1-2; 9 bases agree with TRBD1. The ends lost 5 bases at V and 7 bases at J; junction bases unmatched: 8. The CDR3 contains 14 residues. Per the germline V gene, CDR1 is MNHNY and CDR2 is SVGAGI (reference sequence). The CDR3 nucleotides read TGTGCCAGCAGTACCGGACAGGGGAGGGGTGGCTACACCTTC. Protein product: CASSTGQGRGGYTF.

This clone was detected only a few times. J is TRBJ1-1 and V is TRBV9, with D maybe TRBD1 (6 bases). V was trimmed by 3 bases and J by 0 bases, leaving 9 bases between them. This CDR3 region has 14 residues. The germline V gene has CDR1 SGDLS and CDR2 YYNGEE. Here the CDR3 DNA reads TGTGCCAGCAGCGGGCACAGGGTGAACACTGAAGCTTTCTTT. Its protein is CASSGHRVNTEAFF. Combining the CDR3 with reference TRBV9 and TRBJ1-1 gives the whole variable domain DSGVTQTPKHLITATGQRVTLRCSPRSGDLSVYWYQQSLDQGLQFLIQYYNGEERAKGNILERFSAQQFPDLHSELNLSSLELGDSALYFCASSGHRVNTEAFFGQGTRLTVV.

The CDR3 sequence is CASSYRVHEQFF. CDR3 bases: TGTGCCAGCAGCTACAGGGTCCATGAGCAGTTCTTC. The genes are TRBV12-3 or TRBV12-4 and TRBJ2-1; D possibly corresponds to TRBD1 (6 bases). The length of the CDR3 is 12 residues. V lost 6 bases and J lost 8, with 11 bases in between.

The rearrangement joins TRBV21-1 to TRBJ2-2; the table's D call TRBD1 went unverified against the DNA. TRBV21-1 is given as a pseudogene. The CDR3 has 16 amino acids. CDR3 DNA: TGTGCCAGCAGCAAATGTCGGACAGGGGGCACCGGGGAGCTGTTTTTT. This codes for CASSKCRTGGTGELFF.

The rearrangement links TRBV4-1 to TRBJ2-5, with 12 bases matching TRBD2. With 5 bases clipped from V and 1 base from J, the junction kept 2 bases outside the gene matches. Germline CDR1 MGHRA, CDR2 YSYEKL. The CDR3 extends over 15 amino acids. CDR3 protein: CASSLGLAGQETQYF. The CDR3 region has the DNA TGCGCCAGCAGCTTGGGACTAGCGGGCCAAGAGACCCAGTACTTC.